One sample yielded the 5 T cell receptor beta chains listed below, sequenced in a study of blood T cell repertoires in COVID-19. The repertoire was sequenced with immunoSEQ multiplex PCR; TCRdb's copy has only in-frame clones and lacks some. The data show fewer than 95,000 clones, around 90% seen once. Sequenced input: peripheral blood. Receptor source: a male donor with acute or convalescent COVID-19.

V and J are TRBV10-3 and TRBJ2-5; D gene ambiguous. V lost 8 bases, J lost 0 bases, and 4 bases lay in between. The CDR3 is 11 residues long. Germline CDR1 and CDR2: ENHRY and SYGVKD. CDR3 DNA sequence: TGTGCCATCCGGGACCAAGAGACCCAGTACTTC. Protein sequence: CAIRDQETQYF.

This chain joins TRBV30 and TRBJ1-2; 9 positions match TRBD1. V dropped 0 bases and J dropped 8; count of bases not matched to a gene: 4. The CDR3 contains 13 residues. The germline V gene has CDR1 GTSNPN and CDR2 SVGIG (reference sequence). CDR3 loop: CAWSVQGAEGYTF. The CDR3, as DNA: TGTGCCTGGAGTGTACAGGGGGCGGAAGGCTACACCTTC.

This clone was counted a single time. V and J are TRBV7-9 and TRBJ2-1; 15 bases align to TRBD2. The CDR3 runs 15 residues. Unmatched junction bases numbered 6, after V lost 5 bases and J lost 10 bases. In germline, CDR1 is SEHNR, CDR2 FQNEAQ (reference sequence). The CDR3 loop reads CASSRTSGGAGEQFF. For the CDR3, the DNA is TGTGCCAGCAGCCGGACTAGCGGGGGGGCTGGGGAGCAGTTCTTC. Complete variable domain (other parts from reference TRBV7-9 and TRBJ2-1): DTGVSQNPRHKITKRGQNVTFRCDPISEHNRLYWYRQTLGQGPEFLTYFQNEAQLEKSRLLSDRFSAERPKGSFSTLEIQRTEQGDSAMYLCASSRTSGGAGEQFFGPGTRLTVL.

The V gene is TRBV6-6, the J gene TRBJ1-3; possibly TRBD1 for D (6 bases). Trimming cost V 5 bases and J 2 bases, with 19 bases left between them. Looked up from germline, CDR1 is MNHNY and CDR2 is SVGAGI (reference sequence). The CDR3 is 17 amino acids. The CDR3 sequence is CASSGSRQERTGNTIYF. The CDR3 region has the DNA TGTGCCAGCAGTGGATCCCGACAGGAAAGAACTGGAAACACCATATATTTT.

This chain links TRBV5-5 with TRBJ2-1; 9 positions match TRBD2. From germline, CDR1 is SGHKS and CDR2 YYEKEE (reference sequence). CDR3 length: 15 residues. The ends lost 4 bases at V and 0 bases at J; junction bases unmatched: 2. In DNA, the CDR3 is TGTGCCAGCAGCGAGGGACTAGCCTCCTACAATGAGCAGTTCTTC. It is translated as CASSEGLASYNEQFF.